Sequencing of this T cell receptor beta chain was carried out in a study of shared clonotypes between healthy human individuals. Genomic DNA of every subset was divided equally among multiple immunoSEQ plates. Repertoires were generated with immunoSEQ multiplex PCR, while TCRdb's copy carries only in-frame clones and drops some. Among 1,400,000 or so clones listed, about 98.5% were seen once. CDR3 length: 15 amino acids. Trimming took off 2 bases at V and 3 bases at J, with 12 bases between the two ends. Per germline, CDR1 SGHRS and CDR2 YFSETQ. General study findings and limits: Some naive CD4 clonotypes, 4% to 6%, turned up in common across four donors.

Recent acute infections and vaccinations were absent in the healthy HIV-negative adult donors. Details on this clone: The target antigen is unknown.

The TCR originated in a man aged 25 to 45 in good health. The chain employs TRBV5-1 and TRBJ2-1, with TRBD2 as a possible D gene (6 bases). Sequenced sample: naive CD4+ T cells sorted from blood. Subset denoted: CD45RA+ positively selected. The CDR3 region is CASSFGRSYYNEQFF. The CDR3 DNA sequence: TGCGCCAGCAGCTTCGGGAGAAGCTACTACAATGAGCAGTTCTTC.